This TCR beta chain was identified in a study of STAT5B mutations in CD4+ large granular lymphocyte leukemia. Notes on the study in general: Of heterogeneous patient samples, only 5 to 7 CD4-sorted ones were compared for clonality. CD4-sorted patient repertoires seemed more clonal than healthy CD4+ repertoires. Top patient clones used TRBV06 genes more often: 8/27 versus 2/35 in controls.

V trimming: 4 bases; J trimming: 6 bases; junction bases outside the gene matches: 11. The CDR3 sequence is 17 residues long. CDR1 SGHRS and CDR2 YFSETQ come from the germline V gene. This clone has only a few counts. Its target is unknown. In the authors' workflow: A clonotype over 5% of the repertoire counted as a possible leukemic clone, 50 to 70 overall. Here immunoSEQ multiplex PCR was the method, and the copy in TCRdb shows in-frame clones only, minus some. The V and J calls and the clone size are those of that table, but D and trimming were determined from the DNA. This table has 3,500 to 5,500 clones, 80% appearing once.

The rearrangement uses TRBV5-1 and TRBJ2-7; the match to TRBD2 covers 15 bases. The sequence was collected from a man in his 70s with CD4+ T-cell large granular lymphocyte leukemia. Input material: PBMCs. CDR3 residues: CASSKGLAGGFLPEQYF. CDR3 in DNA: TGCGCCAGCAGCAAGGGACTAGCGGGAGGTTTTCTTCCCGAGCAGTACTTC. The full variable domain, its missing parts supplied by reference TRBV5-1 and TRBJ2-7, is KAGVTQTPRYLIKTRGQQVTLSCSPISGHRSVSWYQQTPGQGLQFLFEYFSETQRNKGNFPGRFSGRQFSNSRSEMNVSTLELGDSALYLCASSKGLAGGFLPEQYFGPGTRLTVT.